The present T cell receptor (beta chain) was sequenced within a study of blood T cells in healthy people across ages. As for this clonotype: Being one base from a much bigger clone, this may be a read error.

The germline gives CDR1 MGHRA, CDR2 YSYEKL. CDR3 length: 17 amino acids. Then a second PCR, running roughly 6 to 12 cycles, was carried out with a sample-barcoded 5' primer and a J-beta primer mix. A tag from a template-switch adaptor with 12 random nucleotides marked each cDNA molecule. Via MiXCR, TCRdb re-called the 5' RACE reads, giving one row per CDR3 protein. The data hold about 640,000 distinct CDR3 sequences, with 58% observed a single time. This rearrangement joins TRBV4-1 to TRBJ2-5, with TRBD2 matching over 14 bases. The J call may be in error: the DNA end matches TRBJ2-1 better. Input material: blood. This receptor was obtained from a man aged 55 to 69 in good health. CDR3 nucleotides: TGCGCCAGCAGCGAGACTAGCGGGGGGGTCGTCCAAGAGACCCAGTTCTTC. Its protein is CASSETSGGVVQETQFF.